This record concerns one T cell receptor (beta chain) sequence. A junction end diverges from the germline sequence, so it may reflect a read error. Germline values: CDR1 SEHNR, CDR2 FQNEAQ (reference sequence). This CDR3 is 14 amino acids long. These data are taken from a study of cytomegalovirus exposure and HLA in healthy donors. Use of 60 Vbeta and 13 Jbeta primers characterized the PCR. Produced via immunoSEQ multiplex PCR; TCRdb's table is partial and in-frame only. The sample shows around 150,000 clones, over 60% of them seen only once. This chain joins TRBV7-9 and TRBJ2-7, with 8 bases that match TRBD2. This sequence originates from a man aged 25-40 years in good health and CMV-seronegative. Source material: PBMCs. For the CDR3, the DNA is TGTTCCAGCAGCTTATCGGGAGGGCCTTACGAGCAGTACTTC. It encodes CSSSLSGGPYEQYF.